The present entry profiles one T cell receptor (beta chain) with its context. Its antigen is currently unknown. There are 15 residues in the CDR3. The germline CDR1 and CDR2 sequences are MDHEN and SYDVKM. V was trimmed by 1 base and J by 9 bases, leaving 16 bases between them. The method was immunoSEQ multiplex PCR; TCRdb's version includes in-frame clones alone and lacks a portion of them. The repertoire includes approximately 41,000 clones, less than 95% of them detected once, and approximately 4.1% sits in the top ten. This record belongs to a study of a mutant IDH1 vaccine in newly diagnosed glioma. Study information: Either 4-6 weeks after radiotherapy alone or alongside temozolomide, vaccination was begun. Most patients had received both radiotherapy and temozolomide, the prior options being radiotherapy, temozolomide, or both. Study-wide points: Of the patients, less than 95% had vaccine-induced immune responses. Seemingly, pseudoprogression had no relation to changes in the top peripheral T cell clonotypes.

Time point given: week 23, last vaccination. Every vaccination contained 300 ug of the mutant IDH1 20-mer peptide and was paired with topical imiquimod. This TCR derives from a man aged 45 to 65 with glioma. The sequences come from PBMCs, collected from a glioma patient whose treatment included an IDH1 peptide vaccine. The V call is TRBV28, the J call TRBJ1-5, with a possible D match to TRBD1 (6 bases). CDR3 in amino acids: CASSLSLDRLRPQHF. The CDR3 region has the DNA TGTGCCAGCAGTTTATCGTTGGACAGACTTCGGCCCCAGCATTTT.